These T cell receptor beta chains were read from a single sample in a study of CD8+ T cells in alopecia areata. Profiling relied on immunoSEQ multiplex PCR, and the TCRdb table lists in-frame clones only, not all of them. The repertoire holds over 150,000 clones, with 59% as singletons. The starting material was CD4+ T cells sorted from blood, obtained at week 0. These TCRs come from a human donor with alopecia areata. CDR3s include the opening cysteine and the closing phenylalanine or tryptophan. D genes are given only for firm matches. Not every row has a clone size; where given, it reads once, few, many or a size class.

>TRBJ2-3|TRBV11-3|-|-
CASSPNPVHTQYF
TGTGCCAGCAGCCCCAACCCCGTACATACGCAGTATTTT
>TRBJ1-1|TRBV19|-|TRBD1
CASSIRDRANTEAFF
TGTGCCAGTAGTATCCGAGACAGGGCTAACACTGAAGCTTTCTTT
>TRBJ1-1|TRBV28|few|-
CASSLKVVGGRVRSTEAFF
TGTGCCAGCAGTTTAAAGGTTGTGGGGGGCCGAGTGAGGAGCACTGAAGCTTTCTTT
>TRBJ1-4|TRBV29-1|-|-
CSVSGNSNEKLFF
TGCAGCGTGTCAGGGAATTCTAATGAAAAACTGTTTTTT
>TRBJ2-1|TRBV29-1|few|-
CSVEQGYNEQFF
TGCAGCGTTGAACAGGGCTACAATGAGCAGTTCTTC
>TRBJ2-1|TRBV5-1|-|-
CASSSEGYNEQFF
TGCGCCAGCAGCTCGGAGGGGTACAATGAGCAGTTCTTC
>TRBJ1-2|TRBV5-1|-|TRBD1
CASSSGTDYGYTF
TGCGCCAGCAGCTCCGGGACAGACTATGGCTACACCTTC
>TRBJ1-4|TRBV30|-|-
CAWSQRVREKLFF
TGTGCCTGGAGTCAGCGGGTTCGAGAAAAACTGTTTTTT
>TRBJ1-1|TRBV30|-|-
CAWSVPGGFTEAFF
TGTGCCTGGAGTGTCCCGGGGGGGTTCACTGAAGCTTTCTTT
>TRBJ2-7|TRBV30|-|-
CAWSVWNEQYF
TGTGCCTGGAGTGTTTGGAACGAGCAGTACTTC
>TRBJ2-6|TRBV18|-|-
CASSPPSGANVLTF
TGTGCCAGCTCACCGCCATCTGGGGCCAACGTCCTGACTTTC
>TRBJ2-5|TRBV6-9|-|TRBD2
CASPGTSGRLQETQYF
TGTGCCAGCCCCGGGACTAGCGGGAGGCTACAAGAGACCCAGTACTTC
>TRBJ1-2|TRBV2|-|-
CASSERLRQFYGYTF
TGTGCCAGCAGTGAACGGTTGCGGCAGTTCTATGGCTACACCTTC
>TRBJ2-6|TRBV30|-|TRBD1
CAWGTGSSGANVLTF
TGTGCCTGGGGGACAGGTTCCTCTGGGGCCAACGTCCTGACTTTC
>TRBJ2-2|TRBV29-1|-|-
CSVVVTYTGELFF
TGCAGCGTTGTCGTCACTTACACCGGGGAGCTGTTTTTT
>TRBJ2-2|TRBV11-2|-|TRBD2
CASSPRGSRRGAGELFF
TGTGCCAGCAGCCCCCGAGGGTCCCGACGGGGGGCCGGGGAGCTGTTTTTT
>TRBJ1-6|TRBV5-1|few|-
CASSLESSSPLHF
TGCGCCAGCAGCTTGGAGAGTAGTTCACCCCTCCACTTT
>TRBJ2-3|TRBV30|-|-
CAWRSRGGVSTDTQYF
TGTGCCTGGAGGAGTCGAGGGGGGGTTAGCACAGATACGCAGTATTTT
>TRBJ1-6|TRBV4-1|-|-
CASSQGAPLHF
TGCGCCAGCAGCCAAGGGGCACCCCTCCACTTT
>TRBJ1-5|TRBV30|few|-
CAWSSGFEQPQHF
TGTGCCTGGAGTTCGGGGTTTGAGCAGCCCCAGCATTTT
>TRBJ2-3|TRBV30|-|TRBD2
CAWTISGGLTDTQYF
TGTGCCTGGACCATCAGCGGGGGGCTCACAGATACGCAGTATTTT
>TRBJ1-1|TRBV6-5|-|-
CASSYRSRAFF
TGTGCCAGCAGTTACCGCAGTAGAGCTTTCTTT
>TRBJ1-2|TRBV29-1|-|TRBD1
CSAPTLTGGALSGYTF
TGCAGCGCCCCCACCTTAACAGGGGGCGCCTTGTCGGGCTACACCTTC
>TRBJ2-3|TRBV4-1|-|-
CASSQGLATDTQYF
TGCGCCAGCAGCCAAGGTCTAGCCACAGATACGCAGTATTTT
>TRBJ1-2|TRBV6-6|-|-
CASSYQENYGYTF
TGTGCCAGCAGCTATCAGGAGAACTATGGCTACACCTTC
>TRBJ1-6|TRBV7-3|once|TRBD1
CASSDRGYGSPLHF
TGTGCCAGCAGCGACAGGGGCTACGGGTCACCCCTCCACTTT
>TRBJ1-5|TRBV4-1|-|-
CASSPSTVEYQPQHF
TGCGCCAGCAGCCCCTCGACAGTCGAGTATCAGCCCCAGCATTTT
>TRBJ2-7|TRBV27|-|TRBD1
CASSPTGYYEQYF
TGTGCCAGCAGTCCGACAGGGTACTACGAGCAGTACTTC
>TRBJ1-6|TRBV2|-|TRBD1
CASSEWDRGRYSPLHF
TGTGCCAGCAGTGAATGGGACAGGGGCCGGTATTCACCCCTCCACTTT
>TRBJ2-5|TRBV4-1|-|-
CASSQDGQGGFQETQYF
TGCGCCAGCAGCCAAGATGGGCAGGGGGGATTCCAAGAGACCCAGTACTTC
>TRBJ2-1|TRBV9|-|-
CASSVGFGAYNEQFF
TGTGCCAGCAGCGTAGGGTTCGGGGCCTACAATGAGCAGTTCTTC
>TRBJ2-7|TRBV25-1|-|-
CASSGAGIPSYEQYF
TGTGCCAGCAGTGGAGCCGGGATTCCCTCCTACGAGCAGTACTTC
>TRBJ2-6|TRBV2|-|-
CASRLISGANVLTF
TGTGCCAGCAGACTAATTTCTGGGGCCAACGTCCTGACTTTC
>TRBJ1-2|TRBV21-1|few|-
CASEEYGYTF
TGTGCCAGCGAGGAATATGGCTACACCTTC
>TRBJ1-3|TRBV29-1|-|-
CSVDAGDSGNTIYF
TGCAGCGTTGACGCCGGGGACTCTGGAAACACCATATATTTT
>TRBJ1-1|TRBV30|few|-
CAWWRGLGHGAFF
TGTGCCTGGTGGAGGGGATTGGGGCATGGGGCTTTCTTT
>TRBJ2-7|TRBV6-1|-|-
CASSEQGLIYEQYF
TGTGCCAGCAGTGAACAGGGACTGATCTACGAGCAGTACTTC
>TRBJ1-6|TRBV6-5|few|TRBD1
CASRTTGTANSPLHF
TGTGCCAGCAGGACCACCGGGACAGCTAATTCACCCCTCCACTTT
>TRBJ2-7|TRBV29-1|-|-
CSAQIGQSSYEQYF
TGCAGCGCCCAAATCGGGCAGTCCTCCTACGAGCAGTACTTC
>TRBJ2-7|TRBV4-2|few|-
CASSQEIGYEQYF
TGTGCCAGCAGCCAAGAAATCGGTTACGAGCAGTACTTC
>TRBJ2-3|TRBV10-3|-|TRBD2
CAISSSGGATDTQYF
TGTGCCATCAGTTCTAGCGGGGGGGCAACAGATACGCAGTATTTT
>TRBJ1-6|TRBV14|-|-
CASSLGSDNSPLHF
TGTGCCAGCAGCCTGGGATCCGATAATTCACCCCTCCACTTT
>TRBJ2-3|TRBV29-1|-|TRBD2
CSARTSGRATQYF
TGCAGCGCCCGGACTAGCGGGCGGGCTACGCAGTATTTT
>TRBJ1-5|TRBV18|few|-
CASSRTDQPQHF
TGTGCCAGCTCTAGGACAGATCAGCCCCAGCATTTT
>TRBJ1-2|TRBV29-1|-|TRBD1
CSAYPRDRGGGYTF
TGCAGCGCATACCCCCGGGACAGGGGAGGAGGCTACACCTTC
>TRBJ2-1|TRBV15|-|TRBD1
CATSGGYNEQFF
TGTGCCACATCAGGGGGTTACAATGAGCAGTTCTTC
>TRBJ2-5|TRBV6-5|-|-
CASSYWDGETQYF
TGTGCCAGCAGTTACTGGGACGGAGAGACCCAGTACTTC
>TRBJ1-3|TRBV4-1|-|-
CASSHLDGGNTIYF
TGCGCCAGCAGCCACCTGGATGGTGGAAACACCATATATTTT
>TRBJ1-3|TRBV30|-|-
CARTQGNSGNTIYF
TGTGCCCGAACTCAGGGGAACTCTGGAAACACCATATATTTT
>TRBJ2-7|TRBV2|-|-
CATSRPDRRSYEQYF
TGTGCCACCTCCCGTCCCGACAGGCGCTCCTACGAGCAGTACTTC
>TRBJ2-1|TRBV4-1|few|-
CASSPSGRGLGNEQFF
TGCGCCAGCAGCCCAAGTGGCAGGGGCTTGGGGAATGAGCAGTTCTTC
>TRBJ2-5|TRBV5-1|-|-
CASSTAGTQYF
TGCGCCAGCAGCACCGCCGGGACCCAGTACTTC
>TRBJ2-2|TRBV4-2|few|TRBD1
CASSPGTVNTGELFF
TGTGCCAGCAGCCCGGGGACAGTCAACACCGGGGAGCTGTTTTTT